This note documents a single T cell receptor (beta chain) sequence. The data were taken from a study of T cell changes during pregnancy in multiple sclerosis. CDR1 and CDR2 from the germline V gene are SGHVS and FQNEAQ. V trimming: 4 bases; J trimming: 8 bases; junction bases outside the gene matches: 7. This CDR3 spans 14 amino acids. The assay was immunoSEQ multiplex PCR, and TCRdb's table has in-frame clones only and misses some. This table has tens of thousands of clones, 80% to 90% appearing once. The V and J genes are TRBV7-8 and TRBJ1-3; 8 bases line up with TRBD1. The specimen comprised CD8+ T cells from peripheral blood mononuclear cells, sampled in the second trimester of pregnancy. This sequence originates from a female donor with multiple sclerosis, enrolled in a pregnancy study. The CDR3 DNA is TGTGCCAGCAGCTCATTACAGGGGGGAGACACCATATATTTT. It yields the protein CASSSLQGGDTIYF.